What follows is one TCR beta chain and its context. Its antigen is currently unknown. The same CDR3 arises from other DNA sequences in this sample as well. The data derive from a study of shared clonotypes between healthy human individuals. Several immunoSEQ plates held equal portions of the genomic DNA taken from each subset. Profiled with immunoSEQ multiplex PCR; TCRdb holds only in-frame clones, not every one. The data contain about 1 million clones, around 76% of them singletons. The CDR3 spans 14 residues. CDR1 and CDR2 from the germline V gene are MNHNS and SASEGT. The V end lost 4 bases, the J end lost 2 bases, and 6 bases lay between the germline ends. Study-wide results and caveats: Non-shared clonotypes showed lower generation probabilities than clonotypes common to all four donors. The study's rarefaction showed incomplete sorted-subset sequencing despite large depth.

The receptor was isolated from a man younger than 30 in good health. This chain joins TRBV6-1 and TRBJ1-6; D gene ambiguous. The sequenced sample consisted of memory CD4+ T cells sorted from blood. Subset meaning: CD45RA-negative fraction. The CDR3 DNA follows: TGTGCCAGCAGTGCAGGTCCCTATAATTCACCCCTCCACTTT. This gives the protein CASSAGPYNSPLHF.